This TCR beta chain was identified in a study of blood T cell repertoires in COVID-19. Study as a whole: Sites across the United States, Italy and Spain contributed samples from acute and convalescent COVID-19. Sources were T cells, B-cell-depleted T cells, or PBMCs; the material itself was cDNA or gDNA.

The table lists this clone with a count of one. Participants, about 18 to 90 years old, spanned under 30 US areas. Each exposed participant met a COVID-19 case in the 2 weeks preceding study entry. Assay: immunoSEQ multiplex PCR; the TCRdb copy retains only in-frame clones and omits some. Of over 130,000 clones in the sample, under 90% were seen once. Germline values: CDR1 SGHTA, CDR2 FQGTGA. CDR3 length equals 15 residues. V was trimmed by 0 bases and J by 0 bases, leaving 8 bases between them. The sample was PBMCs or T cells enriched from blood (not recorded which). The chain uses TRBV7-3 and TRBJ1-1; no clear D gene. The origin of this receptor is a young woman who had been exposed to COVID-19. The CDR3 protein is CASSLTPQVNTEAFF. DNA of the CDR3: TGTGCCAGCAGCTTAACCCCCCAGGTGAACACTGAAGCTTTCTTT.